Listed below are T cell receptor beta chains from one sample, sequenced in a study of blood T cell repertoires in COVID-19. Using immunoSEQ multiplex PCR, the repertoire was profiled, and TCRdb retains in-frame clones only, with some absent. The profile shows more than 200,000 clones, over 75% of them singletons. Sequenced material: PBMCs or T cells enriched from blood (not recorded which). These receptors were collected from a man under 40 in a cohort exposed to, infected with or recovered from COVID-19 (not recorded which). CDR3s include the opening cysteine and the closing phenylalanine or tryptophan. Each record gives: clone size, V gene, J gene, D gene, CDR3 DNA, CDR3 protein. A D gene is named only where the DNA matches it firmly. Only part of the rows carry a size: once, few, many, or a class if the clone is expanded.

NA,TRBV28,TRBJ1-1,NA,TGTGCCATAGGAGGGGCCTCGCGGAAGGATGAAGCTTTCTTT,CAIGGASRKDEAFF
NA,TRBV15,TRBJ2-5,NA,TGTGCCACCAGCAGAGATCCCGGGGAGACCCAGTACTTC,CATSRDPGETQYF
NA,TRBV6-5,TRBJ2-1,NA,TGTGCCAGCAGTTACTCGAGGTCGGATGAGCAGTTCTTC,CASSYSRSDEQFF
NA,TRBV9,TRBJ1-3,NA,TGTGCCAGCAGCGTAGGACAATCTGGAAACACCATATATTTT,CASSVGQSGNTIYF
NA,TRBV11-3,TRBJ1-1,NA,TGTGCCAGCAGCTTAGAACCGGGAGGCGAAGCTTTCTTT,CASSLEPGGEAFF
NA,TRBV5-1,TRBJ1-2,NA,TGCGCCAGCAGCGCAGATAACTATGGCTACACCTTC,CASSADNYGYTF
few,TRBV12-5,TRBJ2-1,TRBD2,TGTGCTAGTGCCGAATCCGGGACTACACATAATGAGCAGTTCTTC,CASAESGTTHNEQFF
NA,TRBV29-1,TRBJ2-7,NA,TGCAGCGTTGAAGATCGAAGGGACACCATCTCCTACGAGCAGTACTTC,CSVEDRRDTISYEQYF
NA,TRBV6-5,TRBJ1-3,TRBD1,TGTGCCAGCACTCTAGGGGGCCCAGGAAACACCATATATTTT,CASTLGGPGNTIYF
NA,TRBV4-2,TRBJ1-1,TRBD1,TGTGCCAGCAGCCAAGATTTCATGCAGGGGGCAGGGGCTGAAGCTTTCTTT,CASSQDFMQGAGAEAFF
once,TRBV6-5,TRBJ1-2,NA,TGTGCCAGCAGTTATGACAGGTCGGGCTCCTACTATGGCTACACCTTC,CASSYDRSGSYYGYTF
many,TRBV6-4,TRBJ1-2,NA,TGTGCCAGCATTCTTTTTAGCCGGGGAGGGGCTTACTATGGCTACACCTTC,CASILFSRGGAYYGYTF
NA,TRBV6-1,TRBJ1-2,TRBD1,TGTGCCAGCAGTGAAGCGGGGGACAGGGGTTACGGCTACACCTTC,CASSEAGDRGYGYTF
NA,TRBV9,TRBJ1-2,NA,TGTGCCAGCAGCGGGGGGAGGGATAGGCTCTATGGCTACACCTTC,CASSGGRDRLYGYTF
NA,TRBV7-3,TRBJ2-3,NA,TGTGCCAGCAGCTCGACTAGATCGGATACGCAGTATTTT,CASSSTRSDTQYF
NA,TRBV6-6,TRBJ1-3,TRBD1,TGTGCCAGCAGCCAGGACAGGGGGCGCGCTGGAAACACCATATATTTT,CASSQDRGRAGNTIYF
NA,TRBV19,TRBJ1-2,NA,TGTGCCAGTAGTAAGCCCAAAGAATGGTATGGCTACACCTTC,CASSKPKEWYGYTF
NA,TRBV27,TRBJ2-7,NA,TGTGCCAGCAGTTCCTCGACAGGTCCCTACGAGCAGTACTTC,CASSSSTGPYEQYF
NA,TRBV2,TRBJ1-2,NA,TGTGCCAGCAGTAAGACCTCTGGACAGCCCTATGGCTACACCTTC,CASSKTSGQPYGYTF
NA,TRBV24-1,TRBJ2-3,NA,TGTGCCACCGAAAGGGGCGGTACGCAGTATTTT,CATERGGTQYF
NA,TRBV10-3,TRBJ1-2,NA,TGTGCCATCAGAGGGGCTTTGATCTATGGCTACACCTTC,CAIRGALIYGYTF
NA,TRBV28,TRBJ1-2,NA,TGTGCCAGCAGTACTGGACAGAGCTTCTATGGCTACACCTTC,CASSTGQSFYGYTF
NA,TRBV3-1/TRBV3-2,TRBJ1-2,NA,TGTGCCAGCAGCAAAAGGGGGGGGTCTAACTATGGCTACACCTTC,CASSKRGGSNYGYTF
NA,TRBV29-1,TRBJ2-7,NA,TGCAGCGTTGAGTCCGGGGCCTACGAGCAGTACTTC,CSVESGAYEQYF
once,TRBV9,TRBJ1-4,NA,TGTGCCAGCAGCGTTGTGGCGGGGGGTGAAAAACTGTTTTTT,CASSVVAGGEKLFF
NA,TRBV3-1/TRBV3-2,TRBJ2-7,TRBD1,TGTGCCAGCAGCCACCGACAGGGACCGAGCTACGAGCAGTACTTC,CASSHRQGPSYEQYF
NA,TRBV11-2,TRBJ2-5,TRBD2,TGTGCCAGCAGCTGGGGCGGGAGAGGAGAGACCCAGTACTTC,CASSWGGRGETQYF
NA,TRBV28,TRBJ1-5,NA,TGTGCCAGCAGTTTAGAGGGAGGTAGCAATCAGCCCCAGCATTTT,CASSLEGGSNQPQHF
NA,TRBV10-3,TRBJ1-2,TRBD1,TGTGCCATCAGTGATTGGGACAGGGAAGGAGATGGCTACACCTTC,CAISDWDREGDGYTF
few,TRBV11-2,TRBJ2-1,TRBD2,TGTGCCAGCAGCTTTTTAACCGGGAGGCGAGGTAGGCATGAGCAGTTCTTC,CASSFLTGRRGRHEQFF
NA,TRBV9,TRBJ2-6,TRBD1,TGTGCCAGCAGCGCAGATCCTGGGACAGGGGCTTTGAGTGGGGCCAACGTCCTGACTTTC,CASSADPGTGALSGANVLTF
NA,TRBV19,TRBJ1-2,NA,TGTGCCAGTAGTATCGGCAGGACAAAGGACTTC,CASSIGRTKDF
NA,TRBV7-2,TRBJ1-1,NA,TGTGCCAGCAGCTTAGGTCCAGGTTTGAACACTGAAGCTTTCTTT,CASSLGPGLNTEAFF
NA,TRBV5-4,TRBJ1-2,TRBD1,TGTGCCAGCAGCTTGGAGACAGGGCGGTCGGCTCTCTTC,CASSLETGRSALF
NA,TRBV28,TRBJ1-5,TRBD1,TGTGCCAGTACCGGGACAGGCCAAAATCAGCCCCAGCATTTT,CASTGTGQNQPQHF
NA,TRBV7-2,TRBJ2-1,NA,TGTGCCAGCAGCGAAGCGGTGAGCTCCTACAATGAGCAGTTCTTC,CASSEAVSSYNEQFF